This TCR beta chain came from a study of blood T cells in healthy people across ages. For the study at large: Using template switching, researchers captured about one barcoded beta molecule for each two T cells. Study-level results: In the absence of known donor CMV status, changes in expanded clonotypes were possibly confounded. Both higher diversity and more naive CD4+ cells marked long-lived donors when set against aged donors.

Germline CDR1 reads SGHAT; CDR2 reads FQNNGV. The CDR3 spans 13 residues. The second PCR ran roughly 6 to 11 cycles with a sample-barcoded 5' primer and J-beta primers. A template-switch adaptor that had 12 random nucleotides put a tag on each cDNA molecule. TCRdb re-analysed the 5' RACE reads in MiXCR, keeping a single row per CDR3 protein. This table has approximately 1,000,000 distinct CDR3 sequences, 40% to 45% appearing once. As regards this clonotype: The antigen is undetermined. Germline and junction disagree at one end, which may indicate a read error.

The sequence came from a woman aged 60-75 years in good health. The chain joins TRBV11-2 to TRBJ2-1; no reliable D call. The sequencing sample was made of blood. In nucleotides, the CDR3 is TGTGCCCGCAGCTCGGCTAGTTTCGATGAGCGGTTCTTC. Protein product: CARSSASFDERFF.